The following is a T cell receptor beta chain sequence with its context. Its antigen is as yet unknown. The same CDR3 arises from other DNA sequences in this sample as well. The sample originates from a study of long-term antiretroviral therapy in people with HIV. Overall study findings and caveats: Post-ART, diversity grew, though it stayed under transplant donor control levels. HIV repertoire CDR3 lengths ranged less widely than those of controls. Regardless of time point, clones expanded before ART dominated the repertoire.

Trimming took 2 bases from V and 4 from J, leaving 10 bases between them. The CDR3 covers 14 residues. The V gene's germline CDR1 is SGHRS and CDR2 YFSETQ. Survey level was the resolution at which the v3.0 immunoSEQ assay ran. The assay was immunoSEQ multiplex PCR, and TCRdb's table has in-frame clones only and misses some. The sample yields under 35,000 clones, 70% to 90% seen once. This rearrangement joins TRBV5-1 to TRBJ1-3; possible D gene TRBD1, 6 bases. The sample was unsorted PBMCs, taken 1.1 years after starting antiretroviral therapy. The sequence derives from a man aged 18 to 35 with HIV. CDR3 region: CASSLSGVGNTIYF. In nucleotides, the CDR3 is TGCGCCAGCAGCTTATCAGGGGTAGGAAACACCATATATTTT.